This T cell receptor (beta chain) was documented in a study of tumor-infiltrating lymphocytes in primary liver carcinoma. Study conclusions and caveats: Owing to bulk unsorted samples, no comparison was made between CD4+ and CD8+ repertoires. A significantly higher top-250-clone fraction was recorded for tumors than for blood (p = 0.039).

Ten or more counts support this clonotype. Its antigen is not known. Germline DNA was also extracted, and blood RNA was taken from unsorted whole blood. Surgery was preceded by the collection of roughly 3.7 milliliters of peripheral blood. CDR3 length: 18 amino acids. Trimming shortened V by 1 base and J by 3 bases, and 19 bases separated the two germline ends. Germline V gene sequence: CDR1 MDHEN, CDR2 SYDVKM. Constant-region priming of about 0.5 ug total RNA yielded TCR beta cDNA. Nested multiplex PCR, run for three rounds with slightly modified ARM-PCR, yielded TCR beta libraries. Investigators reported that the first two PCR rounds, at around 9 cycles each, used TRBV1-TRBV30 forward primers with a C-beta reverse primer. In TCRdb, the multiplex PCR reads were re-called with MiXCR into one record per CDR3 protein. The data contain approximately 210,000 distinct CDR3 sequences, about two thirds of them singletons.

The sample consisted of peripheral blood. The sequence was obtained from a woman in her sixties or seventies with primary liver carcinoma and hepatitis B virus infection. The chain couples TRBV28 to TRBJ2-4; D is possibly TRBD1 (6 bases). The CDR3 reads CASSLYFLRGSDKNIQYF. DNA for the CDR3: TGTGCCAGCAGTTTATATTTTTTGAGGGGGTCGGACAAAAACATTCAGTACTTC.